The sequence of this T cell receptor (beta chain) was determined in a study of glioma-infiltrating T cells. Study-level points and caveats: CDR3 overlap between tissue and blood was very small. Above-expected tissue-blood divergence occurred in all gliomas, most in low-grade ones.

TCR alpha and beta CDR3 regions were amplified from RNA using iRepertoire nested multiplex PCR. Tissue mRNA or PBMC total RNA, 100-400 ng, went into one-step reverse transcription and amplification. TCRdb processed the multiplex PCR reads anew with MiXCR; each CDR3 protein has one entry. Of some 110,000 distinct CDR3 sequences listed, 23% are singletons. This CDR3 comprises 20 residues. V shed 0 bases, J shed 2 bases, and the junction held 12 bases outside the gene matches. Germline CDR1 SGHTS, CDR2 YDEGEE. About this clonotype itself: Its specificity is unknown.

This receptor was taken from a human donor with low-grade glioma or glioblastoma, undergoing nonglioma brain surgery, or in good health (not recorded which). The chain is built from TRBV5-8 and TRBJ2-3; 13 positions match TRBD2. The specimen was glioma tissue, nonneoplastic brain tissue, or PBMCs (not recorded which). The CDR3 here is CASSLGSGTSGTTVTDTQYF. DNA for the CDR3: TGTGCCAGCAGCTTGGGTTCAGGGACTAGCGGGACTACTGTCACAGATACGCAGTATTTT.